The source of this T cell receptor beta chain is a study of OX40 agonist ivuxolimab in advanced cancers. Study-wide background: People in dose escalation had one of these cancers: hepatocellular carcinoma, melanoma, renal cell or head and neck cancer. Prior checkpoint blockade (anti-PD-1, anti-PD-L1 or anti-CTLA-4) was permitted; around 37% had it.

Measured with immunoSEQ multiplex PCR; TCRdb has only the in-frame clones, and not every one. The profile covers tens of thousands of clones, with 82% appearing a single time and more than 2% taken by the ten largest. Germline assignment: CDR1 SGHDT and CDR2 YYEEEE. V lost 9 bases to trimming and J lost 2 bases, with 12 bases between them. The CDR3 extends over 13 amino acids. The study sampled blood at baseline, cycle 4 day 1, and cycle 7 day 1. The source material was CD4+ or CD8+ T cells sorted from blood, sampled in a trial of the OX40 agonist ivuxolimab. The TCR was taken from an adult with an advanced solid tumor such as melanoma, head and neck, liver or kidney cancer. The chain recombines TRBV5-6 with TRBJ2-1, with a tentative D call TRBD2 (6 bases). CDR3 sequence reads: CATGRGAYNEQFF. CDR3 nucleotide sequence: TGTGCCACCGGGCGGGGAGCCTACAATGAGCAGTTCTTC.